This T cell receptor (beta chain) was observed in a study of shared clonotypes between healthy human individuals. The method was immunoSEQ multiplex PCR; TCRdb's version includes in-frame clones alone and lacks a portion of them. The sample yields hundreds of thousands of clones, roughly 72% seen once. The sequencing sample was made of PBMCs. This TCR came from a woman aged 35 to 49 in good health. Some clones in this sample may be carry-over from other donors' samples.

In DNA form, the CDR3 reads TGTGCCAGTAGTTACGGGACACCGAACACTGAAGCTTTCTTT. The encoded protein is CASSYGTPNTEAFF. This chain connects TRBV19 to TRBJ1-1; D is perhaps TRBD1 (6 bases). V was pared by 5 bases and J by 1 base, with 11 bases between. CDR1 LNHDA and CDR2 SQIVND come from the germline V gene (reference sequence). The CDR3 runs 14 residues.